This entry describes one T cell receptor beta chain. The target antigen is unknown. Data came from immunoSEQ multiplex PCR; TCRdb stores just in-frame clones and leaves some out. The sample lists some 130,000 clones, approximately 92% seen once, with about 3% in the top ten. The V gene's germline CDR1 is LNHDA and CDR2 SQIVND (reference sequence). There are 17 residues in the CDR3. V lost 5 bases, J lost 6 bases, and 16 bases stayed unmatched. The data derive from a study of T cell responses to AZD1222 COVID-19 vaccine. Study-wide points: Spike-specific TCR breadth and depth were elevated following two AZD1222 doses. Mostly white British, mostly female donors; authors suggested clonal diversity may be underestimated.

The starting material was peripheral blood, obtained on day 0 of AZD1222 vaccination. This sequence originates from an adult in good health. The chain joins TRBV19 to TRBJ1-5; 7 bases map to TRBD1. The CDR3 sequence is CASSPESQGGSFQPQHF. DNA for the CDR3: TGTGCCAGTAGTCCTGAAAGCCAGGGGGGTAGCTTTCAGCCCCAGCATTTT.